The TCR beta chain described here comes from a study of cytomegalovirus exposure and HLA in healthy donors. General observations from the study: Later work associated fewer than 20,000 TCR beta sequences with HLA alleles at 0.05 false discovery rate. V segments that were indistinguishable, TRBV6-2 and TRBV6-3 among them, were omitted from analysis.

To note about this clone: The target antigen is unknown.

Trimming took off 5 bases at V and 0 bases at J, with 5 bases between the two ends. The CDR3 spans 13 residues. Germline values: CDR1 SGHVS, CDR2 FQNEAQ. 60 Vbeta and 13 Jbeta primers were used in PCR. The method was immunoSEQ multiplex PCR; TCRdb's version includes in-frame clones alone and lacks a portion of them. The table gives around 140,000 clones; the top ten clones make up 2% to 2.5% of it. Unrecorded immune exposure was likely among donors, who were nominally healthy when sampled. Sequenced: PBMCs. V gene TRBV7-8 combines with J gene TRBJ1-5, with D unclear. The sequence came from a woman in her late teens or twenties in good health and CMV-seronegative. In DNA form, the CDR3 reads TGTGCCAGCAGCACAAATAGCAATCAGCCCCAGCATTTT. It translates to CASSTNSNQPQHF.